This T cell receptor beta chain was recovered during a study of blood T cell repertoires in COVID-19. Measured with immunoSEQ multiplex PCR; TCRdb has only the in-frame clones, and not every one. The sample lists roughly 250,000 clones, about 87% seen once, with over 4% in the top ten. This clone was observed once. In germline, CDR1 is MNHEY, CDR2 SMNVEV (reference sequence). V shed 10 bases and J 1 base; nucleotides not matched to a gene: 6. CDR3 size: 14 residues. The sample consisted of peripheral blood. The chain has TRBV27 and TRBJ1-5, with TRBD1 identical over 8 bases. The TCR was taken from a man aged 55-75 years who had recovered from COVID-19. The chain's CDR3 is CATRTGSSNQPQHF. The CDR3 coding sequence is TGTGCCACTAGGACAGGGTCAAGCAATCAGCCCCAGCATTTT.